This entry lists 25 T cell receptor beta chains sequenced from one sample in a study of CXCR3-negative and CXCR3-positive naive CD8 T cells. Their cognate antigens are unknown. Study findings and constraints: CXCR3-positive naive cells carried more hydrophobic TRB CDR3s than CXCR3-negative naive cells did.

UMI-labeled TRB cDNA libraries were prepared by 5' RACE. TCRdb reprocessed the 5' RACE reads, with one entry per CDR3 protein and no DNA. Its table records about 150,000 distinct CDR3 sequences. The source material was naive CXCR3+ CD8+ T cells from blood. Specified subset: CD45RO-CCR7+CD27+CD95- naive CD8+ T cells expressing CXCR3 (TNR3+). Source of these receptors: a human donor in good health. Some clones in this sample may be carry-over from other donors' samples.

CDR3 in amino acids: CASSSPGQGNGQTQYF. The chain joins TRBV7-9 to TRBJ2-5; TCRdb's D call, TRBD1, is unchecked because there is no DNA. The CDR3 has 16 amino acids. The germline V gene has CDR1 SEHNR and CDR2 FQNEAQ (reference sequence).

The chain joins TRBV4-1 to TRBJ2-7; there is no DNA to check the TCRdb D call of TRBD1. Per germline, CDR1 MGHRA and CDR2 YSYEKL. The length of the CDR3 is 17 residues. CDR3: CASSQYGTGTSSYEQYF.

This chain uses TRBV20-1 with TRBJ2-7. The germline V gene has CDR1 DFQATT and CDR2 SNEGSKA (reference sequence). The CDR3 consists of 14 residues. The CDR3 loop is CSARRRVLSYEQYF.

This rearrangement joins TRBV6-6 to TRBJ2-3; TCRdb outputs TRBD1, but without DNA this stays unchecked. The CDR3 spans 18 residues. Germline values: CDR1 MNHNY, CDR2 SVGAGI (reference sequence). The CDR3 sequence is CPSSYSRPGQGITDTQYF.

CDR3 region: CASSREVGLVYYGYTF. The chain uses TRBV5-5 and TRBJ1-2. Germline loops: CDR1 SGHKS, CDR2 YYEKEE (reference sequence). This CDR3 is built from 16 residues.

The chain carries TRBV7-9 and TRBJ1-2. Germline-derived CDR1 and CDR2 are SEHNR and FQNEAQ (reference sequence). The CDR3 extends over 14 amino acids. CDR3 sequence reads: CASSLFTSVYGYTF.

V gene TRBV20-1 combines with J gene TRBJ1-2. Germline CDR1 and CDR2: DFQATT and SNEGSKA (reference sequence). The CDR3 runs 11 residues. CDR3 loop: CSAREFYGYTF.

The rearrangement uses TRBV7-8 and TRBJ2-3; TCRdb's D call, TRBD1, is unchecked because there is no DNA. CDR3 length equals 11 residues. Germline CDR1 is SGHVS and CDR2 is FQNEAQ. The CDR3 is CASLSENRVYF.

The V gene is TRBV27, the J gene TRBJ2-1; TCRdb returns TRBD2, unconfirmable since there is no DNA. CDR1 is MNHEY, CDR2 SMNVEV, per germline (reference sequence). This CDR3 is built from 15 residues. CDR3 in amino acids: CASSSGLAGGTEQFF.

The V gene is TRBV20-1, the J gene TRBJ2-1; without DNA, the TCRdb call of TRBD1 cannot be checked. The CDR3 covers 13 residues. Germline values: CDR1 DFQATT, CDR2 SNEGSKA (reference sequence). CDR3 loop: CSARGVGYNEQFF.

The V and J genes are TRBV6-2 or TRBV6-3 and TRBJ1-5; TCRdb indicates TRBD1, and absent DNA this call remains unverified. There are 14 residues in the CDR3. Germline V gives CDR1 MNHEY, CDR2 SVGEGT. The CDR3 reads CASTIRASNQPQHF.

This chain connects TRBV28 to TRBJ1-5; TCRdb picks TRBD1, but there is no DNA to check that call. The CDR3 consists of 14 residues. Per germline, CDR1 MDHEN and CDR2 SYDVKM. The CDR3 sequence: CASTPGREDQPQHF.

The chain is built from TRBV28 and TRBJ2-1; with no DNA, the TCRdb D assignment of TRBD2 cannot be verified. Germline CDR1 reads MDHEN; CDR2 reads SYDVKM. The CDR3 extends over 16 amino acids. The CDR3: CASSRGTSGFRREQFF.

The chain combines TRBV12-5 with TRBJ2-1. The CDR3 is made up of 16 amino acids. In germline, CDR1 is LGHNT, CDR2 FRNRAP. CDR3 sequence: CASGLIAASSYNEQFF.

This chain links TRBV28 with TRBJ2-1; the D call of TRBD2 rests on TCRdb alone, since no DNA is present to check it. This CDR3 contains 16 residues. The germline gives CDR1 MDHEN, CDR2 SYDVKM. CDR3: CASSQNDKGLESEQFF.

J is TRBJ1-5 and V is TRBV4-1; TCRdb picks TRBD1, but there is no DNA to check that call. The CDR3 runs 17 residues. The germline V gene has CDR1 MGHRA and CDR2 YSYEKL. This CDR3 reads CASSQEGGAGANQPQHF.

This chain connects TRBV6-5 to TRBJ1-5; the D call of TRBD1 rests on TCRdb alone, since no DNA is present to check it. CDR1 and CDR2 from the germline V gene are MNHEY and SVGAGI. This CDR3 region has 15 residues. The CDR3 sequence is CASSERQGLNQPQHF.

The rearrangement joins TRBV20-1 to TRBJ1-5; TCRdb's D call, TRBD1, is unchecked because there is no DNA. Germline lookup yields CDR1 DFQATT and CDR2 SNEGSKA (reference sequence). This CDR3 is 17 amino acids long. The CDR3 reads CSARGGEGAEGYQPQHF.

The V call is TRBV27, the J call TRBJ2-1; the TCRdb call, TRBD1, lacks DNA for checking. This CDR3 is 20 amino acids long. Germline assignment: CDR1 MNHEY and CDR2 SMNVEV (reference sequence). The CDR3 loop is CASSSVQGVGVGILDNEQFF.

CDR3 sequence: CSVRGFATEAFF. The chain is built from TRBV29-1 and TRBJ1-1. The CDR3 sequence is 12 residues long. CDR1 is SQVTM and CDR2 is ANQGSEA in the germline V gene.

The CDR3 sequence: CASSYFFSGSSYNEQFF. The genes are TRBV6-5 and TRBJ2-1; TCRdb calls TRBD2, which cannot be checked without DNA. Per germline, CDR1 MNHEY and CDR2 SVGAGI. CDR3 length: 17 amino acids.

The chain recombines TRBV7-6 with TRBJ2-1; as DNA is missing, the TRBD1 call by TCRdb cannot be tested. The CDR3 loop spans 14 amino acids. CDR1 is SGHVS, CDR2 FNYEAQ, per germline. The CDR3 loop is CAGSPAGAYNEQFF.

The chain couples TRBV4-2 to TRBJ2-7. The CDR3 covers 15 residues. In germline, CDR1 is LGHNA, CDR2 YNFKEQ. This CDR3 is CASSQKDSRSYEQYF.

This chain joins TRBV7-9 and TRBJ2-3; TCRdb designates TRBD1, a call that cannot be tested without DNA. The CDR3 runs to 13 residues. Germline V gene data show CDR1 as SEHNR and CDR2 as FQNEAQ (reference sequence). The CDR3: CASRPGPTDTQYF.

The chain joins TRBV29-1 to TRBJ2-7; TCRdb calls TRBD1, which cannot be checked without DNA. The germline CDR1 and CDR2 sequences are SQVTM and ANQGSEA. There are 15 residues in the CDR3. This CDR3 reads CSAGVPGGLPLEQYF.